The rows below give T cell receptor beta chains drawn from one sample of a study of T cell repertoires in cytomegalovirus infection. One entry per CDR3 protein, called by TCRdb with MiXCR from the reads. Among around 99,000 distinct CDR3 sequences listed, around 28% were seen once. These receptors' antigens are unknown. This specimen was CD8+ T cells from cultured PBMCs, taken from culture after CMV antigen stimulation. The origin of the receptors is a human donor in good health (CMV status not recorded). Some clones in this sample may be carry-over from other donors' samples. Each CDR3 is given with its conserved first and last residue. Clone size is not always given. Where it is, it says once, few, many or a class for expanded clones.

V: TRBV12-3/TRBV12-4; J: TRBJ1-5; size: -; CDR3: CASSLAFQPQHF
V: TRBV7-9; J: TRBJ1-2; size: many; CDR3: CASSTTGGGYGYTF
V: TRBV7-9; J: TRBJ1-6; size: -; CDR3: CASSMINTPLHF
V: TRBV6-5; J: TRBJ1-2; size: few; CDR3: CASYEGRFYGYTF
V: TRBV7-9; J: TRBJ1-2; size: few; CDR3: CASSLGEGRDYGYTF
V: TRBV5-6; J: TRBJ1-1; size: -; CDR3: CASSLNAGLNTEAYF
V: TRBV7-8; J: TRBJ2-1; size: -; CDR3: CASSFVSQGRNEQFF
V: TRBV6-5; J: TRBJ1-2; size: few; CDR3: CASSYSISGTGHGYTF
V: TRBV7-9; J: TRBJ2-5; size: few; CDR3: CASSLAGSETQYF
V: TRBV7-9; J: TRBJ2-7; size: few; CDR3: CASSRQKGRYF
V: TRBV27; J: TRBJ1-5; size: -; CDR3: CASGPINQPQHF
V: TRBV12-3/TRBV12-4; J: TRBJ2-7; size: -; CDR3: CASSPGHEQYF
V: TRBV27; J: TRBJ1-5; size: -; CDR3: CASSLSGQGWNQPQHF
V: TRBV28; J: TRBJ1-1; size: many; CDR3: CASSLGGQGDWIAEAFF
V: TRBV7-9; J: TRBJ1-1; size: -; CDR3: CASSPRQGLGEAFF
V: TRBV7-9; J: TRBJ1-1; size: -; CDR3: CASSLDWAGDTEAFF
V: TRBV29-1; J: TRBJ2-7; size: few; CDR3: CSVAGTGSYEQYF
V: TRBV4-1; J: TRBJ2-1; size: few; CDR3: CASSPGLEQFF
V: TRBV29-1; J: TRBJ2-7; size: -; CDR3: CSVDSGQGWSEQYF
V: TRBV29-1; J: TRBJ2-7; size: -; CDR3: CSVAGSREQYF
V: TRBV28; J: TRBJ1-2; size: -; CDR3: CASSIDRWNGYTF
V: TRBV10-3; J: TRBJ1-2; size: -; CDR3: CAISDPTGGPRSGYTF
V: TRBV7-6; J: TRBJ2-7; size: few; CDR3: CASSLSGLGTYEQYF
V: TRBV6-6; J: TRBJ1-1; size: -; CDR3: CASRFTVNTEAFF
V: TRBV7-9; J: TRBJ2-2; size: few; CDR3: CASSLGQGDTGELFF
V: TRBV5-1; J: TRBJ2-1; size: once; CDR3: CASSLGQGFNEQFF
V: TRBV3-1; J: TRBJ2-3; size: once; CDR3: CASSQVWGGADTQYF
V: TRBV7-9; J: TRBJ2-4; size: -; CDR3: CASSLVVGEAKNIQYF
V: TRBV7-9; J: TRBJ1-2; size: few; CDR3: CASSRTLDTFYGYTF
V: TRBV3-1; J: TRBJ2-3; size: few; CDR3: CASSRLAGGPTDTQYF
V: TRBV6-8; J: TRBJ2-7; size: -; CDR3: CASSYGDRSYEQYF
V: TRBV27; J: TRBJ1-4; size: -; CDR3: CASSPMGQTPEKLFF
V: TRBV20-1; J: TRBJ1-1; size: few; CDR3: CSASPEYGAEAFF
V: TRBV5-4; J: TRBJ2-7; size: -; CDR3: CASSLVAGGPGEQYF
V: TRBV11-1; J: TRBJ2-3; size: many; CDR3: CASSLSGGTDTQYF
V: TRBV7-2; J: TRBJ1-5; size: many; CDR3: CASRPGGNQPQHF
V: TRBV6-5; J: TRBJ2-3; size: -; CDR3: CASSAYSTDTQYF
V: TRBV20-1; J: TRBJ2-6; size: -; CDR3: CSARDLASGANVLTF
V: TRBV7-6; J: TRBJ2-7; size: few; CDR3: CASSPDYLYEQYF
V: TRBV9; J: TRBJ2-1; size: few; CDR3: CASSPHPRGDNEQFF
V: TRBV27; J: TRBJ2-3; size: few; CDR3: CASSFKRQLGGDTQYF
V: TRBV19; J: TRBJ2-1; size: few; CDR3: CASSITSGGQNEQFF
V: TRBV28; J: TRBJ1-4; size: -; CDR3: CASSLFGTGLNEKLFF
V: TRBV2; J: TRBJ2-7; size: few; CDR3: CASSGGSSYEQYF
V: TRBV30; J: TRBJ1-2; size: few; CDR3: CAWSEPPGVGYTF
V: TRBV12-3/TRBV12-4; J: TRBJ2-2; size: few; CDR3: CASSFRGGFNTGELFF
V: TRBV5-5; J: TRBJ2-2; size: -; CDR3: CASSLVPGQGGTGELFF
V: TRBV7-4; J: TRBJ1-1; size: few; CDR3: CASSLVGGRGDTEAFF
V: TRBV12-3/TRBV12-4; J: TRBJ1-1; size: -; CDR3: CASSQGGGTEALF
V: TRBV7-6; J: TRBJ2-1; size: few; CDR3: CASSINGGGQNEQFF
V: TRBV2; J: TRBJ1-2; size: -; CDR3: CASSEAPARVRDYGYTF
V: TRBV30; J: TRBJ2-1; size: once; CDR3: CAWSGVGDNEQFF
V: TRBV12-3/TRBV12-4; J: TRBJ1-1; size: many; CDR3: CASSLQGTRTEAFF